The 17 T cell receptor beta chains below all came from one sample that was sequenced in a study of technical replicates of blood from a handful of donors. Assay: immunoSEQ multiplex PCR; the TCRdb copy retains only in-frame clones and omits some. The sample includes almost 85,000 clones, 97% seen only once; the top ten take over 0.15%. Source material: T cells isolated from PBMCs. These receptor sequences come from a human donor in good health.

Details on this clone: One junction end disagrees with the germline gene, perhaps due to a read error. The genes are TRBV4-1 and TRBJ2-4; D gene unclear. The CDR3 has 16 amino acids. The germline gives CDR1 MGHRA, CDR2 YSYEKL. The CDR3 DNA follows: TGCGCCAGCAGCCGTAGCCTTTCCGCAGCCGAAAACATTCAGTACTTC. Encoded protein: CASSRSLSAAENIQYF.

This rearrangement joins TRBV4-1 to TRBJ2-2; D gene uncertain. Trimming shortened V by 6 bases and J by 5 bases, and 16 bases separated the two germline ends. The CDR3 sequence is 15 residues long. Germline CDR1 MGHRA, CDR2 YSYEKL. DNA of the CDR3: TGCGCCAGCAGAGAACCAGCCGGGTTGACCGGGGAGCTGTTTTTT. Translated: CASREPAGLTGELFF.

Here the CDR3 DNA reads TGTGCCAGCAGTCCCTCGGGGAGAGCCAAAAACATTCAGTACTTC. Protein sequence: CASSPSGRAKNIQYF. V and J are TRBV27 and TRBJ2-4; possibly TRBD2 for D (5 bases). The germline V and J ends were trimmed by 5 bases and 0 bases, with 11 bases remaining between them. Per germline, CDR1 MNHEY and CDR2 SMNVEV (reference sequence). The CDR3 sequence is 15 residues long.

J is TRBJ1-1 and V is TRBV5-6; TRBD1 might be the D (6 bases). The CDR3 loop spans 15 amino acids. The V end was cut by 4 bases, the J end by 9 bases, with 22 bases between. The V gene's germline CDR1 is SGHDT and CDR2 YYEEEE. In DNA, the CDR3 is TGTGCCAGCAGCCAATGGGGGGGGGCCGGGACTCAAGCTTTCTTT. This gives the protein CASSQWGGAGTQAFF. Supplemented by reference TRBV5-6 and TRBJ1-1, the full variable domain reads DAGVTQSPTHLIKTRGQQVTLRCSPKSGHDTVSWYQQALGQGPQFIFQYYEEEERQRGNFPDRFSGHQFPNYSSELNVNALLLGDSALYLCASSQWGGAGTQAFFGQGTRLTVV.

The chain recombines TRBV14 with TRBJ2-7, with TRBD2 matching 8 bases. V dropped 4 bases and J dropped 1; count of bases not matched to a gene: 3. Looked up from germline, CDR1 is SGHDN and CDR2 is FVKESK. The CDR3 consists of 14 residues. CDR3 loop: CASSPSGLSYEQYF. In DNA form, the CDR3 reads TGTGCCAGCAGCCCTAGCGGGCTTTCCTACGAGCAGTACTTC.

The rearrangement links TRBV9 to TRBJ1-2, with 12 nucleotides matching TRBD1. Germline V gene lookup returns CDR1 SGDLS and CDR2 YYNGEE. Trimming at V came to 0 bases and at J to 2 bases, leaving 8 bases not matched to a gene. The CDR3 covers 18 residues. CDR3 coding DNA: TGTGCCAGCAGCGTAGCCGGGACAGGGGGCGCCCAGAACTATGGCTACACCTTC. This translates into CASSVAGTGGAQNYGYTF. Using reference TRBV9 and TRBJ1-2 for the parts outside the CDR3, the full variable domain is DSGVTQTPKHLITATGQRVTLRCSPRSGDLSVYWYQQSLDQGLQFLIQYYNGEERAKGNILERFSAQQFPDLHSELNLSSLELGDSALYFCASSVAGTGGAQNYGYTFGSGTRLTVV.

The chain employs TRBV7-2 and TRBJ2-1; 8 bases match TRBD2. CDR1 and CDR2 (germline): SGHTA, FQGNSA. The ends lost 8 bases at V and 5 bases at J; junction bases unmatched: 8. This CDR3 comprises 14 residues. In DNA, the CDR3 is TGTGCCAGCCCCCGGGGGGGTAAAAACAATGAGCAGTTCTTC. Amino acids: CASPRGGKNNEQFF.

The rearrangement links TRBV7-9 to TRBJ2-1, with 12 nucleotides matching TRBD2. This CDR3 is 18 amino acids long. Germline V lookup: CDR1 SEHNR, CDR2 FQNEAQ (reference sequence). V was clipped by 1 base and J by 10 bases; unmatched bases: 14. CDR3 DNA sequence: TGTGCCAGCAGCTTAGTTATACAGACTAGCGGGAGTTTGGAAGAGCAGTTCTTC. It codes for CASSLVIQTSGSLEEQFF.

The V and J genes are TRBV2 and TRBJ1-2; D remains ambiguous. The CDR3 has 14 residues. Germline CDR1 SNHLY, CDR2 FYNNEI. V gave up 3 bases and J gave up 4 bases, with 12 bases separating them. The CDR3 loop reads CASSEAEVFYGYTF. The DNA of the CDR3 is TGTGCCAGCAGTGAGGCAGAAGTATTCTATGGCTACACCTTC. Complete variable domain (other parts from reference TRBV2 and TRBJ1-2): EPEVTQTPSHQVTQMGQEVILRCVPISNHLYFYWYRQILGQKVEFLVSFYNNEISEKSEIFDDQFSVERPDGSNFTLKIRSTKLEDSAMYFCASSEAEVFYGYTFGSGTRLTVV.

The chain uses TRBV4-2 and TRBJ2-7, with 7 nucleotides matching TRBD1. The CDR3 loop spans 13 amino acids. V was clipped by 3 bases and J by 3 bases; unmatched bases: 2. Germline CDR1 LGHNA, CDR2 YNFKEQ. CDR3 DNA sequence: TGTGCCAGCAGCCAGGGACAGAACTACGAGCAGTACTTC. Protein sequence: CASSQGQNYEQYF.

The chain joins TRBV6-6 to TRBJ1-5; 8 bases agree with TRBD1. Losses at the gene ends were 5 bases for V and 7 bases for J; bases not matched to a gene: 10. Germline CDR1 is MNHNY and CDR2 is SVGAGI (reference sequence). This CDR3 has 15 amino acids. The CDR3 nucleotides read TGTGCCAGCAGTCGGGAGGCAGGGGGCGGGCAGCCCCAGCATTTT. Translated, it gives CASSREAGGGQPQHF.

The rearrangement uses TRBV5-1 and TRBJ1-2; 8 bases line up with TRBD1. Germline V gene sequence: CDR1 SGHRS, CDR2 YFSETQ. The CDR3 runs to 15 residues. Losses at the gene ends were 0 bases for V and 4 bases for J; bases not matched to a gene: 5. The CDR3 DNA follows: TGCGCCAGCAGCTTGGGCGGGACAGGAATCTATGGCTACACCTTC. Translated, it gives CASSLGGTGIYGYTF.

The V and J genes are TRBV6-1 and TRBJ2-7, with 7 bases identical to TRBD2. Germline CDR1 and CDR2: MNHNS and SASEGT. The CDR3 runs to 18 residues. V was pared by 1 base and J by 7 bases, with 19 bases of the junction left unmatched. The chain's CDR3 is CASSEDGKYRGPAGEQYF. The DNA of the CDR3 is TGTGCCAGCAGTGAAGATGGAAAGTACAGAGGCCCAGCGGGGGAGCAGTACTTC.

V is TRBV10-3 and J is TRBJ2-3; 10 nucleotides align to TRBD2. Germline CDR1 and CDR2: ENHRY and SYGVKD. The CDR3 is made up of 14 amino acids. V lost 6 bases to trimming and J lost 2 bases; unmatched junction nucleotides: 2. CDR3 loop: CAIRLAGLTDTQYF. CDR3 nucleotide sequence: TGTGCCATCAGACTAGCGGGGCTCACAGATACGCAGTATTTT.

The chain employs TRBV4-2 and TRBJ2-2; TRBD1 agrees at 7 bases. This CDR3 region has 13 residues. CDR1 LGHNA and CDR2 YNFKEQ come from the germline V gene. V was clipped by 4 bases and J by 5 bases; unmatched bases: 1. CDR3 loop: CASSRQGTGELFF. The CDR3 coding sequence is TGTGCCAGCAGCCGACAGGGAACCGGGGAGCTGTTTTTT.

The genes are TRBV4-1 and TRBJ1-1; TRBD1 agrees at 9 bases. Per germline, CDR1 MGHRA and CDR2 YSYEKL. CDR3 length equals 16 residues. V trimming: 1 base; J trimming: 7 bases; junction bases outside the gene matches: 10. Written as DNA, the CDR3 is TGCGCCAGCAGCCAAGTCAAGCCGGGACAGGGCGTTGAAGCTTTCTTT. Amino acids: CASSQVKPGQGVEAFF.

This clone was picked up one time. The genes are TRBV2 and TRBJ1-4, with TRBD1 matching over 7 bases. The germline V gene encodes CDR1 SNHLY and CDR2 FYNNEI. The J segment lost 5 bases and the V segment lost 8 bases, leaving 11 bases of the junction unmatched. The CDR3 contains 15 residues. CDR3 sequence reads: CASGMEGTANEKLFF. For the CDR3, the DNA is TGTGCCAGCGGAATGGAGGGGACAGCAAATGAAAAACTGTTTTTT. Full variable domain (missing parts from reference TRBV2 and TRBJ1-4): EPEVTQTPSHQVTQMGQEVILRCVPISNHLYFYWYRQILGQKVEFLVSFYNNEISEKSEIFDDQFSVERPDGSNFTLKIRSTKLEDSAMYFCASGMEGTANEKLFFGSGTQLSVL.